This T cell receptor beta chain was recorded in a study of blood T cell repertoires in COVID-19. Study in general: The samples span acute and convalescent COVID-19 from the United States, Italy and Spain.

This CDR3 contains 14 residues. The V gene end was trimmed by 2 bases and the J gene end by 9 bases; junction bases not matched to a gene: 9. Germline CDR1 and CDR2: SGDLS and YYNGEE. Original analysis: Nucleated cell counts were estimated from reference gene primer amplification. TCRdb keeps only in-frame clones here, not all; method: immunoSEQ multiplex PCR. That table is the source of V, J and clone size, and D and trimming were worked out from the DNA. The sample holds 85,000 to 110,000 clones, more than 75% seen once. The clonotype was recovered from a human donor in a cohort sampled during active COVID-19. Sequenced material: peripheral blood. The genes are TRBV9 and TRBJ2-5, with 8 bases aligning to TRBD2. CDR3: CASSVSTGRGAQYF. CDR3 DNA sequence: TGTGCCAGCAGCGTTTCTACGGGGCGGGGGGCCCAGTACTTC.